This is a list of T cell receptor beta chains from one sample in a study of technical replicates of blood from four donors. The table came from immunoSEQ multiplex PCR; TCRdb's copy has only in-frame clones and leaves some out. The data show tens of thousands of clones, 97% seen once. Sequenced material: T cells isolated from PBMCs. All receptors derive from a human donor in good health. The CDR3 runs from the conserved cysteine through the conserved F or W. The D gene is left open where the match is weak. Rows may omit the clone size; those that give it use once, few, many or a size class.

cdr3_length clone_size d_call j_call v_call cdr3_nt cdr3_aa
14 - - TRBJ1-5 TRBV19 TGTGCCAGTAGTATAAGACCCACAGATCAGCCCCAGCATTTT CASSIRPTDQPQHF
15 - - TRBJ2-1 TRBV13 TGTGCCAGCAGCTCCCGAACCGGGACTGGCAATGAGCAGTTCTTC CASSSRTGTGNEQFF
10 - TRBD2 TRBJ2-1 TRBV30 TGTCGGTGGGGGGGCAATGAGCAGTTCTTC CRWGGNEQFF
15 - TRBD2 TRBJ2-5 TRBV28 TGTGCCAGCAGACCCCCTAGCGGGGGGTTGGAGACCCAGTACTTC CASRPPSGGLETQYF
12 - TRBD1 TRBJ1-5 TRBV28 TGTGCCAGCAGTACAGGGGACCAGCCCCAGCATTTT CASSTGDQPQHF
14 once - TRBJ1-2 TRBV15 TGTGCCACCAGCAGAGATCGGGGAAACTATGGCTACACCTTC CATSRDRGNYGYTF
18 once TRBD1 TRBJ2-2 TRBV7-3 TGTGCCAGCAGCTTTTTACAAAGAGGGACAGGGACGACCGGGGAGCTGTTTTTT CASSFLQRGTGTTGELFF
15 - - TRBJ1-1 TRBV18 TGTGCCAGCTCACGGGACCCAGGGAGGGACACTGAAGCTTTCTTT CASSRDPGRDTEAFF
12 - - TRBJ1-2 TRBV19 TGTGCCAGTACTGGATCGGGTTTGGGCTACACCTTC CASTGSGLGYTF
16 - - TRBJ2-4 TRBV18 TGTGCCAGCTCACCAACCCCCGGGGAATACGAAAACATTCAGTACTTC CASSPTPGEYENIQYF
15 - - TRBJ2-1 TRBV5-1 TGCGCCAGCAGCTTGGAAGCAGGGTCCTACAATGAGCAGTTCTTC CASSLEAGSYNEQFF
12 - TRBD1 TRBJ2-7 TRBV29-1 TGCAGCGTCCCCGGGACAGGCTACGAGCAGTACTTC CSVPGTGYEQYF
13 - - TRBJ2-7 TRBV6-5 TGTGCCAGCCGAAACCCAGGGGGGTACGAGCAGTACTTC CASRNPGGYEQYF
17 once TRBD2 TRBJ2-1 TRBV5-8 TGTGCCAGCAGCTTGCCTAGCGGGAGGCCCCACTACAATGAGCAGTTCTTC CASSLPSGRPHYNEQFF
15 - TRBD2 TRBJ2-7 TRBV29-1 TGCAGCGTTGGTACCTCAACTAGCGGGGTTGACGAGCAGTACTTC CSVGTSTSGVDEQYF
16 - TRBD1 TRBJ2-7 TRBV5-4 TGTGCCAGCAGCTTGCCGAGCCGGGACAGAACCTACGAGCAGTACTTC CASSLPSRDRTYEQYF
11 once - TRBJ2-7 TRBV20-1 TGCAGTGTTCAGGTCGATTACGAGCAGTACTTC CSVQVDYEQYF
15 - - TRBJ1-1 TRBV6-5 TGTGCCAGCAGCCTCCGGCAGCGAGTATCTACTGAAGCTTTCTTT CASSLRQRVSTEAFF
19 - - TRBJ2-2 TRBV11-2 TGTGCCAGCAGCTTCTCCGCCACACGCACTAGCCGTAACACCGGGGAGCTGTTTTTT CASSFSATRTSRNTGELFF
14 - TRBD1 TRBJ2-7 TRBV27 TGTGCCAGCTCGCCCGGGACAGGGATCTACGAGCAGTACTTC CASSPGTGIYEQYF
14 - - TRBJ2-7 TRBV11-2 TGTGCCAGCAGCTTCTCCAGGGGCGCCTACGAGCAGTACTTC CASSFSRGAYEQYF
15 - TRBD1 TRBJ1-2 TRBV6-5 TGTGCCAGCAGCCGATCCGGGACAGTGAACTATGGCTACACCTTC CASSRSGTVNYGYTF
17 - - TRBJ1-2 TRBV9 TGTGCCAGCAGCGCCGCGGCGTTGTTACACCTTAACTATGGCTACACCTTC CASSAAALLHLNYGYTF
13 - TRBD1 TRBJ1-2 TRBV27 TGTGCCAGCAGTCCAAGACAGGGCGATGGCTACACCTTC CASSPRQGDGYTF
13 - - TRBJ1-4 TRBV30 TGTGCCTGTACCGGGAGCCAACGGGGAAAACTGTTTTTT CACTGSQRGKLFF
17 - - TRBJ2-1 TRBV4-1 TGCGCCAGCAGCCAAGATAGGCGGCTAGATCCCCGTACTGAGCAGTTCTTC CASSQDRRLDPRTEQFF
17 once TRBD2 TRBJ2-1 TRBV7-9 TGTGCCAGCAGCTCTCTCCAAACTAGCGGGGGTGAAAATGAGCAGTTCTTC CASSSLQTSGGENEQFF
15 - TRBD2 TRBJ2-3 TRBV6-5 TGTGCCAGCAGTTACTCTGCGGGAGGCACAGATACGCAGTATTTT CASSYSAGGTDTQYF
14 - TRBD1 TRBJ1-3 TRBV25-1 TGTGCCAGCAGTGAAACAGGGGCTGGAAACACCATATATTTT CASSETGAGNTIYF
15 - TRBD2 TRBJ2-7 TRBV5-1 TGCGCCAGCAGCTTGGCGTCAGCGGGAGCCTACGAGCAGTACTTC CASSLASAGAYEQYF
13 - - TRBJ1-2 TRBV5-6 TGTGCCAGCAGCTTCCAGGGAAACTATGGCTACACCTTC CASSFQGNYGYTF
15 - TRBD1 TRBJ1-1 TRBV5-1 TGCGCCAGCAGCAGGCGACAGGGGGCGGCCCCTGAAGCTTTCTTT CASSRRQGAAPEAFF
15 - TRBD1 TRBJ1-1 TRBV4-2 TGTGCCAGCAGCCCCGACGACAGGGGGAGCACTGAAGCTTTCTTT CASSPDDRGSTEAFF
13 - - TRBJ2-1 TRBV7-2 TGTGCCAGCAGCTTAGGCAGGATCAATGAGCAGTTCTTC CASSLGRINEQFF
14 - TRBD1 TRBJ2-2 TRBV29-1 TGCAGCGTTGTCCGGGGACAGGGGGCTGGGGAGCTGTTTTTT CSVVRGQGAGELFF
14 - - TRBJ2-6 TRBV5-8 TGTGCCAGCAGAATGGCCTCTGGGGCCAACGTCCTGACTTTC CASRMASGANVLTF
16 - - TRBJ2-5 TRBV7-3 TGTGCCAGCAGCCCCGCGCCTCGCGGAGGATTAGAGACCCAGTACTTC CASSPAPRGGLETQYF